This passage covers 5 T cell receptor beta chains from one sample sequenced in a study of T-cell reconstitution after alpha-beta-depleted transplantation in children. Unique molecular identifiers were built into the TCRbeta library. Each CDR3 protein gets one entry after TCRdb re-called the PCR reads with MiXCR. The sample shows more than 200,000 distinct CDR3 sequences, under 20% of them seen only once. The specimen comprised PBMCs, mostly from graft donor cells, sampled 360 days after TCRalphabeta/CD19-depleted stem cell transplant. These receptors were collected from a male patient aged 2-10 years who had a stem cell transplant for acute lymphoblastic leukemia, so the T cells may come from the graft donor.

The chain couples TRBV14 to TRBJ2-1, with 9 bases lining up with TRBD2. The ends lost 4 bases at V and 5 bases at J; junction bases unmatched: 6. Germline V gives CDR1 SGHDN, CDR2 FVKESK. This CDR3 region has 15 residues. The CDR3, as DNA: TGTGCCAGCAGCCTGTTAGAGCGGGGGGACAATGAGCAGTTCTTC. Residues: CASSLLERGDNEQFF.

V gene TRBV29-1 combines with J gene TRBJ2-1, with TRBD1 identical over 9 bases. V dropped 2 bases and J dropped 5; count of bases not matched to a gene: 4. CDR1 and CDR2 from the germline V gene are SQVTM and ANQGSEA. This CDR3 region has 14 residues. CDR3 coding DNA: TGCAGCGTTGAACCCGGGGACAGGGACAATGAGCAGTTCTTC. Its protein product is CSVEPGDRDNEQFF.

A few counts support this clonotype. The rearrangement uses TRBV28 and TRBJ1-1, with D perhaps matching TRBD1 (6 bases). This CDR3 contains 13 residues. V lost 10 bases and J lost 4, with 16 bases in between. CDR1 MDHEN and CDR2 SYDVKM come from the germline V gene. The CDR3 region has the DNA TGTGCCACCCACCGGGACATAGTCACTGAAGCTTTCTTT. Translation gives CATHRDIVTEAFF.

This clonotype was counted between two and nine times. The chain has TRBV29-1 and TRBJ1-1; D remains unclear. Germline V gene sequence: CDR1 SQVTM, CDR2 ANQGSEA. V was pared by 4 bases and J by 5 bases, with 14 bases between. The CDR3 is 13 amino acids. CDR3 sequence: CSVVGRFTTEAFF. The CDR3 DNA reads as TGCAGCGTTGTCGGCAGATTTACAACTGAAGCTTTCTTT.

V gene TRBV20-1 combines with J gene TRBJ2-7; 8 bases agree with TRBD1. The CDR3 is 12 residues long. V lost 3 bases and J lost 6; bases outside the gene matches: 4. Germline V lookup: CDR1 DFQATT, CDR2 SNEGSKA (reference sequence). The CDR3 loop reads CSARTTGAEQYF. The CDR3 nucleotides are TGCAGTGCTAGGACGACAGGGGCCGAGCAGTACTTC.